This TCR beta chain emerged from a study of T cells in Graves' hyperthyroidism and ophthalmopathy. Study background: Before any treatment, at initial diagnosis, peripheral blood was collected.

Study-wide findings and caveats: Most clonotypes expanded in thyroid above 0.001 were likewise present in blood. Prediction of ophthalmopathy progression came a median approximately 6 months pre-onset.

Details on this clonotype: The antigen is not known.

The diagnostic basis comprised clinical symptoms, serum thyroxine and TRAb, thyroid ultrasound and orbital computed tomography. The germline gives CDR1 SGHKS, CDR2 YYEKEE (reference sequence). This CDR3 has 16 residues. Between the trimmed V and J ends, which lost 0 bases and 0 bases, there was a span of 12 bases. Amplified regions were TCR beta CDR3 sequences from RNA transcripts. During a first-round RT-PCR of the TCR CDR3, the HTBI primer set was used. In TCRdb, the multiplex PCR reads were re-called with MiXCR into one record per CDR3 protein. The sample lists some 490,000 distinct CDR3 sequences; around a fifth were seen once.

The chain uses TRBV5-5 and TRBJ1-1, with D uncertain. Source material: blood. This receptor was taken from a woman in her 70s with Graves' ophthalmopathy. This CDR3 reads CASSLGPLRLNTEAFF. In nucleotides, the CDR3 is TGTGCCAGCAGCTTGGGCCCCTTGCGATTGAACACTGAAGCTTTCTTT.